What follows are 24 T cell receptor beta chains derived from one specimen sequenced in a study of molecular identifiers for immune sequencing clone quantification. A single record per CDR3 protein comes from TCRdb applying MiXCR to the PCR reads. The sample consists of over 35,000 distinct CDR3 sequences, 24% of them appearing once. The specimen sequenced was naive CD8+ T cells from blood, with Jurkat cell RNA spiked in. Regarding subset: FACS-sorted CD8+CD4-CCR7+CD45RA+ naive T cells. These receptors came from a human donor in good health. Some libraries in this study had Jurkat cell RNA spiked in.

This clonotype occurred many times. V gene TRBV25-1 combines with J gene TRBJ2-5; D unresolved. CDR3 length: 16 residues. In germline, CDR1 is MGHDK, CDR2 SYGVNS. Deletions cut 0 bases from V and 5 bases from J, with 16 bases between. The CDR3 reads CASSEYLGSPGETQYF. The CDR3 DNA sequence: TGTGCCAGCAGTGAATATTTGGGAAGCCCCGGGGAGACCCAGTACTTC.

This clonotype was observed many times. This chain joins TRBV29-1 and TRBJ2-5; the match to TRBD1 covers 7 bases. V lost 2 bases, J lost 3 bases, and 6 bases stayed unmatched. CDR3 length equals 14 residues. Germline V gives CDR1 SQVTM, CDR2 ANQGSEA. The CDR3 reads CSVEQKGTEETQYF. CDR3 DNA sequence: TGCAGCGTTGAACAGAAAGGGACAGAAGAGACCCAGTACTTC.

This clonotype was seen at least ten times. In nucleotides, the CDR3 is TGTGCCAGCAGTAACCTAAGTAACACTGAAGCTTTCTTT. This sequence encodes CASSNLSNTEAFF. This rearrangement joins TRBV6-2 or TRBV6-3 to TRBJ1-1; D remains ambiguous. The germline V gene encodes CDR1 MNHEY and CDR2 SVGEGT. CDR3 length: 13 residues. V was pared by 5 bases and J by 2 bases, with 9 bases between.

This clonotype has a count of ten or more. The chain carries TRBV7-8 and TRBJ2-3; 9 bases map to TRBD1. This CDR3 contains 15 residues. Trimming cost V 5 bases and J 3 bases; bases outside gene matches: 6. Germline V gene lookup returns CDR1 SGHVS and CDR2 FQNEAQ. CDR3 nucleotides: TGTGCCAGCAGCAAGACAGGGGGGGGGACAGATACGCAGTATTTT. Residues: CASSKTGGGTDTQYF.

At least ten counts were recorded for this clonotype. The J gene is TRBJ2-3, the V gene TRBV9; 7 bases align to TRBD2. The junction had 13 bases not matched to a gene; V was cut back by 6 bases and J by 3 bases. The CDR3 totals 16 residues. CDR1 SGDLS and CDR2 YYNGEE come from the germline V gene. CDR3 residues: CASTPWSGVGTDTQYF. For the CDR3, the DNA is TGTGCCAGCACCCCGTGGAGCGGGGTTGGTACAGATACGCAGTATTTT.

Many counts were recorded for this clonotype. CDR3 amino acids: CASSRVQETQYF. Written as DNA, the CDR3 is TGTGCCAGCAGTAGGGTCCAAGAGACCCAGTACTTC. This chain links TRBV13 with TRBJ2-5; D uncertain. CDR1 is PRHDT and CDR2 is FYEKMQ in the germline V gene (reference sequence). V was clipped by 6 bases and J by 1 base, with 6 bases between them. The CDR3 consists of 12 residues.

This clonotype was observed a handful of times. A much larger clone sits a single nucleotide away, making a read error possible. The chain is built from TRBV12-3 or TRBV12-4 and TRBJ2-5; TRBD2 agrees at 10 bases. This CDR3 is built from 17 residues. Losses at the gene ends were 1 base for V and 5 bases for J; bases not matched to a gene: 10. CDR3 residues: CASSLESAGGPLETQYF. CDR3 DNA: TGTGCCAGCAGTTTAGAGTCAGCGGGAGGGCCCCTGGAGACCCAGTACTTC.

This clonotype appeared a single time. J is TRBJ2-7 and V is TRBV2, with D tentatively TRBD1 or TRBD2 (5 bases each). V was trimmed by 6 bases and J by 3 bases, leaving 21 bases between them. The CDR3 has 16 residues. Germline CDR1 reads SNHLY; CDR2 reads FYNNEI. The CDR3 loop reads CASSATGTQPRYEQYF. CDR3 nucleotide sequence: TGTGCCAGCAGCGCGACGGGGACGCAGCCACGCTACGAGCAGTACTTC. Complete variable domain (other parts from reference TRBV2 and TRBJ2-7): EPEVTQTPSHQVTQMGQEVILRCVPISNHLYFYWYRQILGQKVEFLVSFYNNEISEKSEIFDDQFSVERPDGSNFTLKIRSTKLEDSAMYFCASSATGTQPRYEQYFGPGTRLTVT.

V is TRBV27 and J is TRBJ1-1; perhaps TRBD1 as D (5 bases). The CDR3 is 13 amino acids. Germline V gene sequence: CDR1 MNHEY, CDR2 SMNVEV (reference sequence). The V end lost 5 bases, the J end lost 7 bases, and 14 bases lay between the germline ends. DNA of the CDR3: TGTGCCAGCAGTGTCACAGGCACCGATGAAGCTTTCTTT. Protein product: CASSVTGTDEAFF.

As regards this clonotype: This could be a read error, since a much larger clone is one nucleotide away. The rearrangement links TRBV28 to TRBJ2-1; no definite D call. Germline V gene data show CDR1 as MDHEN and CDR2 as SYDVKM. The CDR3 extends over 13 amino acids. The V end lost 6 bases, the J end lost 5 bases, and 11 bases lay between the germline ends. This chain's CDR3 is CASRQASHNEQFF. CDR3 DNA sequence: TGTGCCAGCAGGCAGGCTTCCCACAATGAGCAGTTCTTC.

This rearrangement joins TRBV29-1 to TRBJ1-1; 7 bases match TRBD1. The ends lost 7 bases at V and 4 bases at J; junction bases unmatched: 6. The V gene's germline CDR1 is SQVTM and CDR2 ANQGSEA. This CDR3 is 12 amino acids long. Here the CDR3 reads CSAVSGGTEAFF. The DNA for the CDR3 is TGCAGCGCGGTGTCAGGGGGCACTGAAGCTTTCTTT.

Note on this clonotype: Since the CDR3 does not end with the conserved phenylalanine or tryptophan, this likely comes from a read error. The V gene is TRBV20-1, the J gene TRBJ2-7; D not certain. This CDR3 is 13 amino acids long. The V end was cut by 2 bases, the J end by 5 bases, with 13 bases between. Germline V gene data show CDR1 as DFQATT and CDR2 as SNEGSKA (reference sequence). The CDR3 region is CSARPTGQHEQYI. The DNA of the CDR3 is TGCAGTGCTAGACCGACTGGGCAGCACGAGCAGTACATC.

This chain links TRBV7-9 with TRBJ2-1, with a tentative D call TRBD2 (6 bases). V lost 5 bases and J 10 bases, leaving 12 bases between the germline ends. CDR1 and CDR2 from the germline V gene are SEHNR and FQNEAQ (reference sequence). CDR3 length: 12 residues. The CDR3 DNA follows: TGTGCCAGCAGCCCAGGAGGGTTCGAGCAGTTCTTC. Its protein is CASSPGGFEQFF. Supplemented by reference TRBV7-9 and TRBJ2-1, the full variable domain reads DTGVSQNPRHKITKRGQNVTFRCDPISEHNRLYWYRQTLGQGPEFLTYFQNEAQLEKSRLLSDRFSAERPKGSFSTLEIQRTEQGDSAMYLCASSPGGFEQFFGPGTRLTVL.

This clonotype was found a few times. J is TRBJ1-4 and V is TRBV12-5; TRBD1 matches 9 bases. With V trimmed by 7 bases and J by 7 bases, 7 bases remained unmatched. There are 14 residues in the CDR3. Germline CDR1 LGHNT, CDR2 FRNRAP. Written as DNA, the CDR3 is TGTGCTAGTGCCCCTGGGACAGGGAGTGAAAAACTGTTTTTT. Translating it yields CASAPGTGSEKLFF.

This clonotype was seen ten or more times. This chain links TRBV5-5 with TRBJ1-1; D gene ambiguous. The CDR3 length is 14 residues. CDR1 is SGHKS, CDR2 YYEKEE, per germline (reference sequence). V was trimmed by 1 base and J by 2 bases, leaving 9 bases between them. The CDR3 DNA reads TGTGCCAGCAGCTTGCCATCACATAACACTGAAGCTTTCTTT. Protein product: CASSLPSHNTEAFF.

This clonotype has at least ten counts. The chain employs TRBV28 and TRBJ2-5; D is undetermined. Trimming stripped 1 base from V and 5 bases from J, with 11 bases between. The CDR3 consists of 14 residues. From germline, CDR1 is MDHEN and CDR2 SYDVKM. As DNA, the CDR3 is TGTGCCAGCAGTTTATCCCAAGTGGGGGAGACCCAGTACTTC. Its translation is CASSLSQVGETQYF. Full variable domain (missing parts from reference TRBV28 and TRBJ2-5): DVKVTQSSRYLVKRTGEKVFLECVQDMDHENMFWYRQDPGLGLRLIYFSYDVKMKEKGDIPEGYSVSREKKERFSLILESASTNQTSMYLCASSLSQVGETQYFGPGTRLLVL.

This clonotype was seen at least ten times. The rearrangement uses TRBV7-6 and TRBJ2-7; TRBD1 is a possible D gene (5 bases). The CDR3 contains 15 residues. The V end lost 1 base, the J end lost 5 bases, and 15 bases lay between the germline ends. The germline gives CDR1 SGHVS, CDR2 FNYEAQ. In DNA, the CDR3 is TGTGCCAGCAGCTTAGGCCAGGGAAGTCGAGACGAGCAGTACTTC. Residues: CASSLGQGSRDEQYF.

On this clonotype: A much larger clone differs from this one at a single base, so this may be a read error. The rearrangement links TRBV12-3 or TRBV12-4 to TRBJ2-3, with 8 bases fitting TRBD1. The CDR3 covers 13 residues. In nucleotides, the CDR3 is TGTGCCATCGACAGGGGTTACACAGATGCGCAGTATTTT. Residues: CAIDRGYTDAQYF.

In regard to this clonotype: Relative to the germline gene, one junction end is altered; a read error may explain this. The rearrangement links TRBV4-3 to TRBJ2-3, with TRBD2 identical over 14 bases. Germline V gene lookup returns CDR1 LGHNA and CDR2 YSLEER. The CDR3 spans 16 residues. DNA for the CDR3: TGCGCCCGCAGCCATGGACTAGCGGGGGGTGTAGATACGCAGTATTTT. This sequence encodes CARSHGLAGGVDTQYF.

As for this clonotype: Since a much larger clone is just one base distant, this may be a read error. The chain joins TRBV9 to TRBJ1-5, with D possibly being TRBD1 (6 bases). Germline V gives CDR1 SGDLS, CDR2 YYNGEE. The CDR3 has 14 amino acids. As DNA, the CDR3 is TGTGCCAGCGGCGTAGGAGGGGGGACGCAGCCCCAGCATTTT. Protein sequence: CASGVGGGTQPQHF.

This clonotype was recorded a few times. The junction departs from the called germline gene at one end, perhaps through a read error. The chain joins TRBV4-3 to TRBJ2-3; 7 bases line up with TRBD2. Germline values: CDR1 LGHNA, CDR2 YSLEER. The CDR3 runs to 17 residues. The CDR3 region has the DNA TGCGCCAGCAGCCAAGATTTGGCGGGGGAATACACAGGTACGCAGTATTTT. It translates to CASSQDLAGEYTGTQYF.

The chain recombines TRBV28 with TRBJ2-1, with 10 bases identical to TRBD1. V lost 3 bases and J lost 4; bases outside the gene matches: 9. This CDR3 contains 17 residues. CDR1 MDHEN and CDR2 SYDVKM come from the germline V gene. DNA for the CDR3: TGTGCCAGCAGTTTTTCACCGGGACAGGGGAATTACAATGAGCAGTTCTTC. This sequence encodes CASSFSPGQGNYNEQFF.

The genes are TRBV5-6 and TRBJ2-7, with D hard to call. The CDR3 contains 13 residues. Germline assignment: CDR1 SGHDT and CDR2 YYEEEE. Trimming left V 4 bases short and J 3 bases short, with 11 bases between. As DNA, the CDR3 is TGTGCCAGCAGCCCAGGCTCAAACTACGAGCAGTACTTC. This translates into CASSPGSNYEQYF. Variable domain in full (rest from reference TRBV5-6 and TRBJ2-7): DAGVTQSPTHLIKTRGQQVTLRCSPKSGHDTVSWYQQALGQGPQFIFQYYEEEERQRGNFPDRFSGHQFPNYSSELNVNALLLGDSALYLCASSPGSNYEQYFGPGTRLTVT.

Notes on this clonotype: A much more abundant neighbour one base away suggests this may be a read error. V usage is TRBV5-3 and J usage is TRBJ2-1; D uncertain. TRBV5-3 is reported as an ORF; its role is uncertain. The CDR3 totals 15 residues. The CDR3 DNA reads TGTGCCAGCAGCTTGAGCCAGATGGTTTACAATGAGCAGTTCTTC. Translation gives CASSLSQMVYNEQFF.